This note documents a single T cell receptor (beta chain) sequence. Its antigen is currently unknown. This sample includes further DNA sequences coding for the same CDR3. Vbeta (60) and Jbeta (13) primers were used in the PCR. Produced via immunoSEQ multiplex PCR; TCRdb's table is partial and in-frame only. The table lists about 98,000 clones, about 74% of them singletons, with under 2% in the top ten. Trimming took 2 bases from V and 4 from J; bases not matched to a gene: 1. Germline loops: CDR1 MNHEY, CDR2 SMNVEV (reference sequence). This CDR3 region has 16 residues. These data originate in a study of cytomegalovirus exposure and HLA in healthy donors. The wider study: Earlier, about 180 million T cells were analyzed, and more than 100 million unique TCR beta sequences were found among them. Study-level findings and limits: In vitro testing confirmed a few CMV-associated chains as specific for CMV antigens. In a later analysis, compared with equally common non-associated chains, HLA-associated beta chains were more expanded. Among TCR beta chains, those listed as cytomegalovirus-associated numbered roughly 150.

The sample was PBMCs. The chain employs TRBV27 and TRBJ2-1; 14 positions agree with TRBD2. The TCR sequence derives from a male donor in good health and CMV-seronegative. DNA for the CDR3: TGTGCCAGCAGTTTAGGGACTAGCGGGAGTTACAATGAGCAGTTCTTC. Its protein is CASSLGTSGSYNEQFF.